Following are 7 T cell receptor beta chains from one sample sequenced in a study of cytomegalovirus exposure and HLA in healthy donors. Sequenced by immunoSEQ multiplex PCR; TCRdb stores in-frame clones only, minus some. Of 200,000 to 250,000 clones in the sample, around 88% were seen once. Input material: PBMCs. These receptors came from a woman under 30 in good health and CMV-seronegative.

The chain recombines TRBV2 with TRBJ2-7; D is possibly TRBD1 (5 bases). Germline V lookup: CDR1 SNHLY, CDR2 FYNNEI. V dropped 4 bases and J dropped 4 bases, with 11 bases sitting between them. The CDR3 sequence is 13 residues long. The CDR3 nucleotides are TGTGCCAGCAGTGTCCAGGGTGGTTACGAGCAGTACTTC. Translating it yields CASSVQGGYEQYF.

This clone was counted between two and nine times. This chain links TRBV7-6 with TRBJ2-7; tentative D call: TRBD1 (6 bases). Germline values: CDR1 SGHVS, CDR2 FNYEAQ. CDR3 length: 13 residues. Trimming removed 5 bases at V and 3 bases at J, with 11 bases between. CDR3 nucleotide sequence: TGTGCCAGCAGCCTGGGACACCTCTACGAGCAGTACTTC. It specifies CASSLGHLYEQYF.

The chain joins TRBV6-6 to TRBJ2-3; 13 bases map to TRBD2. CDR1 and CDR2 (germline): MNHNY, SVGAGI (reference sequence). The junction had 7 bases not matched to a gene; V was cut back by 6 bases and J by 4 bases. The CDR3 length is 16 residues. The CDR3 is CASSLLAGGPSDTQYF. CDR3 DNA sequence: TGTGCCAGCAGCCTACTAGCGGGAGGGCCGTCAGATACGCAGTATTTT.

The chain has TRBV4-3 and TRBJ2-7, with TRBD2 matching over 8 bases. Germline-derived CDR1 and CDR2 are LGHNA and YSLEER. After removal of 0 bases from V and 2 bases from J, the junction contained 6 bases not matched to a gene. The CDR3 runs to 16 residues. The CDR3 DNA reads TGCGCCAGCAGCCAAGATCTTGGGCGGGGGGCCTACGAGCAGTACTTC. Encoded protein: CASSQDLGRGAYEQYF.

This sequence joins TRBV7-6 and TRBJ1-2; 9 nucleotides match TRBD1. Per the germline V gene, CDR1 is SGHVS and CDR2 is FNYEAQ. The CDR3 spans 17 residues. Trimming cost V 1 base and J 4 bases; bases outside gene matches: 10. CDR3 bases: TGTGCCAGCAGCTTAGAGTCCGGGACAGGGTTGGGCTATGGCTACACCTTC. Its translation: CASSLESGTGLGYGYTF.

As to this clone: The same CDR3 is also encoded by other DNA sequences in this sample. This chain joins TRBV13 and TRBJ2-7; 10 bases fit TRBD2. With V trimmed by 4 bases and J by 1 base, 4 bases remained unmatched. There are 15 residues in the CDR3. Germline CDR1 reads PRHDT; CDR2 reads FYEKMQ (reference sequence). The CDR3 coding sequence is TGTGCCAGCAGCTCTTTAGCGGGGGGATCCTACGAGCAGTACTTC. This encodes CASSSLAGGSYEQYF.

This rearrangement joins TRBV4-2 to TRBJ2-2; D possibly corresponds to TRBD2 (6 bases). The CDR3 runs to 17 residues. Germline CDR1 reads LGHNA; CDR2 reads YNFKEQ. Trimming removed 2 bases from V and 1 base from J, with 14 bases in between. The CDR3 reads CASSQPTGTRNTGELFF. CDR3 coding DNA: TGTGCCAGCAGCCAACCAACCGGGACTCGGAACACCGGGGAGCTGTTTTTT.